The 22 T cell receptor beta chains below come from one sample, sequenced in a study of response to subunit inactivated influenza vaccine. TCRdb re-derived calls from the RT-PCR reads in MiXCR, one entry per CDR3 protein. This repertoire shows around 580,000 distinct CDR3 sequences, 12% found once; its top ten account for roughly 10%. Sample: PBMCs from blood, taken on the day of vaccination. These receptors all stem from a man in his fifties or sixties who received an inactivated influenza vaccine.

The chain carries TRBV9 and TRBJ2-7; 7 positions match TRBD2. V trimming: 4 bases; J trimming: 0 bases; junction bases outside the gene matches: 10. From germline, CDR1 is SGDLS and CDR2 YYNGEE. There are 16 residues in the CDR3. The CDR3 nucleotides read TGTGCCAGCAGCAGAGGCTCGCTAGCGGTCTCCTACGAGCAGTACTTC. Protein sequence: CASSRGSLAVSYEQYF.

This clonotype has a handful of counts. This sequence joins TRBV9 and TRBJ2-7; 7 positions match TRBD1. CDR3 length: 15 residues. The trim removed 4 bases at V and 2 bases at J, leaving 9 bases unmatched. CDR1 and CDR2 (germline): SGDLS, YYNGEE. CDR3 bases: TGTGCCAGCAGCCCCGGGGACAGCGCAACCTACGAGCAGTACTTC. Its protein is CASSPGDSATYEQYF. The variable domain in full, completed from reference TRBV9 and TRBJ2-7, reads DSGVTQTPKHLITATGQRVTLRCSPRSGDLSVYWYQQSLDQGLQFLIQYYNGEERAKGNILERFSAQQFPDLHSELNLSSLELGDSALYFCASSPGDSATYEQYFGPGTRLTVT.

The table lists this clonotype with a few counts. The chain links TRBV4-1 to TRBJ2-2; TRBD2 matches at 11 bases. Germline loops: CDR1 MGHRA, CDR2 YSYEKL. The ends lost 3 bases at V and 13 bases at J; junction bases unmatched: 10. CDR3 length equals 15 residues. CDR3 DNA sequence: TGCGCCAGCAGCCAGCTAGCGGGGGGATCCTTTGTGCTGTTTTTT. Encoded protein: CASSQLAGGSFVLFF.

The chain couples TRBV7-3 to TRBJ2-3; no clear D gene. Germline CDR1 reads SGHTA; CDR2 reads FQGTGA. This CDR3 has 13 residues. Trimming pared 0 bases from V and 5 bases from J, leaving 6 bases between. In nucleotides, the CDR3 is TGTGCCAGCAGCTTAACAAAGGAAGATACGCAGTATTTT. Its translation is CASSLTKEDTQYF.

The chain joins TRBV20-1 to TRBJ2-5; perhaps TRBD2 as D (5 bases). CDR1 and CDR2 from the germline V gene are DFQATT and SNEGSKA (reference sequence). The V and J ends lost 6 bases and 0 bases respectively, with 11 bases between them. CDR3 size: 13 residues. The CDR3 is CSASGFYQETQYF. The CDR3 DNA reads as TGCAGTGCGAGCGGATTCTACCAAGAGACCCAGTACTTC.

This clonotype was seen more than once but under ten times. The CDR3 region has the DNA TGTGCCACCAGTGATCAACGGACAGAATACAATGAGCAGTTCTTC. Its protein is CATSDQRTEYNEQFF. The rearrangement joins TRBV24-1 to TRBJ2-1, with D perhaps matching TRBD1 (6 bases). With 3 bases removed from V and 4 bases from J, the gap between germline ends came to 12 bases. CDR1 and CDR2 from the germline V gene are KGHDR and SFDVKD. This CDR3 is 15 amino acids long.

The sample holds many counts of this clonotype. This rearrangement joins TRBV20-1 to TRBJ2-3; 9 positions match TRBD1. This CDR3 spans 14 amino acids. The V segment lost 6 bases and the J segment 5 bases; nucleotides outside the gene matches: 9. Germline CDR1 reads DFQATT; CDR2 reads SNEGSKA (reference sequence). CDR3 protein: CSASDRGKGDTQYF. CDR3 nucleotides: TGCAGTGCGTCAGACAGGGGGAAAGGAGATACGCAGTATTTT.

In its sample, this clonotype was seen many times. J is TRBJ1-3 and V is TRBV12-3 or TRBV12-4; 7 nucleotides line up with TRBD1. The CDR3 runs 17 residues. With 0 bases clipped from V and 9 bases from J, the junction kept 14 bases outside the gene matches. For the CDR3, the DNA is TGTGCCAGCAGTTTAGCGCTAACAAACAGGGGACACAGCACCATATATTTT. Its translation is CASSLALTNRGHSTIYF.

This clonotype was picked up a small number of times. Compared with germline, one end of the junction differs, possibly owing to a read error. The chain recombines TRBV7-7 with TRBJ2-3; D gene ambiguous. Germline loops: CDR1 SSHAT, CDR2 FNYEAQ (reference sequence). The CDR3 runs to 14 residues. The CDR3, as DNA: TGTGCTAGCAGCCCAATGATGAGCACAGATACGCAGTATTTT. Protein: CASSPMMSTDTQYF.

This clonotype was counted between two and nine times. The chain carries TRBV5-1 and TRBJ2-3, with TRBD2 matching 9 bases. CDR1 is SGHRS and CDR2 is YFSETQ in the germline V gene. The trim removed 6 bases at V and 3 bases at J, leaving 17 bases unmatched. The CDR3 length is 18 residues. CDR3 in amino acids: CASKVSSGGTRRTDTQYF. The CDR3, as DNA: TGCGCCAGCAAAGTCAGTAGCGGGGGAACCCGGCGAACAGATACGCAGTATTTT.

This chain connects TRBV20-1 to TRBJ2-1, with TRBD1 identical over 8 bases. Trimming at V came to 3 bases and at J to 7 bases, leaving 8 bases not matched to a gene. CDR3 size: 14 residues. Germline V lookup: CDR1 DFQATT, CDR2 SNEGSKA (reference sequence). Written as DNA, the CDR3 is TGCAGTGCTAGCGCCGGGACAGGCAAGAATGAGCAGTTCTTC. It is translated as CSASAGTGKNEQFF.

This clonotype appeared a few times. The chain uses TRBV14 and TRBJ2-5; no firm D call. This CDR3 has 14 residues. Trimming removed 3 bases from V and 7 bases from J, with 15 bases in between. Germline CDR1 reads SGHDN; CDR2 reads FVKESK. CDR3 amino acids: CASSQAWSGGTQYF. The DNA of the CDR3 is TGTGCCAGCAGCCAGGCTTGGAGTGGTGGGACCCAGTACTTC.

The chain recombines TRBV6-5 with TRBJ2-2, with D possibly being TRBD1 (5 bases). The germline gives CDR1 MNHEY, CDR2 SVGAGI. This CDR3 contains 17 residues. The V end was cut by 2 bases, the J end by 0 bases, with 13 bases between. Here the CDR3 reads CASSYISPTANTGELFF. CDR3 DNA: TGTGCCAGCAGTTACATCTCCCCGACAGCGAACACCGGGGAGCTGTTTTTT.

V gene TRBV15 combines with J gene TRBJ2-6, with TRBD1 matching 8 bases. Looked up from germline, CDR1 is LNHNV and CDR2 is YYDKDF (reference sequence). Germline trimming cut 4 bases from V and 1 base from J; bases unmatched to any gene: 9. This CDR3 is 18 amino acids long. The CDR3 DNA sequence: TGTGCCACCAGCACACCGGGACAGGTGATTTCTGGGGCCAACGTCCTGACTTTC. Translation: CATSTPGQVISGANVLTF.

This clonotype has a handful of counts. The J gene is TRBJ2-3, the V gene TRBV7-8, with D tentatively TRBD1 (6 bases). Looked up from germline, CDR1 is SGHVS and CDR2 is FQNEAQ. The V end was cut by 6 bases, the J end by 7 bases, with 14 bases between. This CDR3 contains 13 residues. The CDR3 reads CASRYRTENTQYF. The DNA for the CDR3 is TGTGCCAGCAGATATCGGACAGAAAATACGCAGTATTTT.

This clonotype has ten or more counts. The chain combines TRBV12-3 or TRBV12-4 with TRBJ2-2; 8 nucleotides match TRBD2. The CDR3 consists of 15 residues. J was trimmed by 7 bases and V by 7 bases; bases with no gene match: 11. CDR3: CASTPGLGAFGELFF. DNA of the CDR3: TGTGCCAGCACCCCGGGACTAGGCGCTTTCGGGGAGCTGTTTTTT.

This chain's CDR3 is CASSIPRARVKLNEQFF. For the CDR3, the DNA is TGTGCCAGCAGCATTCCGAGGGCCAGGGTGAAACTCAATGAGCAGTTCTTC. This sequence joins TRBV13 and TRBJ2-1; the D call may be TRBD1 or TRBD2 (5 bases each). V gave up 5 bases and J gave up 6 bases, with 23 bases separating them. There are 17 residues in the CDR3. The V gene's germline CDR1 is PRHDT and CDR2 FYEKMQ (reference sequence).

This clonotype was detected a few times. The CDR3 region is CASSYSFGITPNEQFF. The CDR3 DNA follows: TGTGCCAGCAGTTACTCCTTCGGGATCACCCCCAATGAGCAGTTCTTC. V usage is TRBV6-5 and J usage is TRBJ2-1; perhaps TRBD2 as D (5 bases). The CDR3 spans 16 residues. V lost 0 bases to trimming and J lost 6 bases, with 15 bases between them. The germline gives CDR1 MNHEY, CDR2 SVGAGI.

This clonotype was recorded many times. The chain's CDR3 is CASSSGTGANYGYTF. CDR3 DNA sequence: TGTGCCAGCAGCTCCGGGACAGGCGCTAACTATGGCTACACCTTC. The chain combines TRBV7-9 with TRBJ1-2; 8 nucleotides agree with TRBD1. Germline trimming cut 4 bases from V and 0 bases from J; bases unmatched to any gene: 4. The CDR3 has 15 residues. CDR1 SEHNR and CDR2 FQNEAQ come from the germline V gene (reference sequence).

This clonotype was counted only a few times. The genes are TRBV29-1 and TRBJ2-5, with no clear D. The CDR3 length is 14 residues. Trimming stripped 1 base from V and 3 bases from J, with 12 bases between. Germline CDR1 SQVTM, CDR2 ANQGSEA. The CDR3 DNA reads as TGCAGCGTTGAAGCCGTAGAGCTTAAAGAGACCCAGTACTTC. It encodes CSVEAVELKETQYF.

CDR3 protein: CASGAQGGDDQPQHF. CDR3 bases: TGCGCCAGCGGCGCTCAGGGTGGAGATGATCAGCCCCAGCATTTT. This chain uses TRBV5-1 with TRBJ1-5; tentatively, D is TRBD1 (5 bases). Trimming took 7 bases from V and 5 from J, leaving 19 bases between them. The CDR3 sequence is 15 residues long. Germline V gene sequence: CDR1 SGHRS, CDR2 YFSETQ.

The rearrangement links TRBV6-1 to TRBJ2-2; D is unclear. Looked up from germline, CDR1 is MNHNS and CDR2 is SASEGT. The CDR3 has 14 residues. Trimming cost V 6 bases and J 2 bases, with 10 bases left between them. The CDR3 spells CASSRSANTGELFF. The CDR3 DNA sequence: TGTGCCAGCAGCCGGTCAGCAAACACCGGGGAGCTGTTTTTT.